One TCR beta chain is described in this entry. This sample stems from a study of shared clonotypes between healthy human individuals. About the research overall: Researchers assigned three CD4 naive, three CD4 memory, two CD8 naive and one CD8 memory plate to each donor.

The repertoire was sequenced with immunoSEQ multiplex PCR; TCRdb's copy has only in-frame clones and lacks some. The sample includes approximately 2.3 million clones, just over 90% seen only once; the top ten take approximately 0.4%. The CDR3 covers 15 residues. After removal of 6 bases from V and 6 bases from J, the junction contained 10 bases not matched to a gene. Germline lookup yields CDR1 MNHNY and CDR2 SVGAGI (reference sequence). The rearrangement uses TRBV6-6 and TRBJ2-7, with 11 bases matching TRBD1. The sequence derives from a man aged 18-30 years in good health. Some clones in this sample may be carry-over from other donors' samples. Specimen: naive CD4+ T cells from PBMCs. The subset is: CD45RA+ positively selected. The CDR3 here is CASSRFGQGAPEQYF. The DNA for the CDR3 is TGTGCCAGCAGCCGTTTCGGACAGGGGGCGCCCGAGCAGTACTTC.